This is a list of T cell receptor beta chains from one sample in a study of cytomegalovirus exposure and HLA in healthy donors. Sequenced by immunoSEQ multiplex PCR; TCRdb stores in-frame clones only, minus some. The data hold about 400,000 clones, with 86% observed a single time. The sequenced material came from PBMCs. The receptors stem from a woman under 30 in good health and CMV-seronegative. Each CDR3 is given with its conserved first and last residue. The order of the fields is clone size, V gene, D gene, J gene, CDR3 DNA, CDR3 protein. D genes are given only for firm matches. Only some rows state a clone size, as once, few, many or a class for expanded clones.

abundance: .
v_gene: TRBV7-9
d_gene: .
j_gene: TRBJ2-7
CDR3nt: TGTGCCAGCAGCTTCGCCGGGGCCTACGAGCAGTACTTC
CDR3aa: CASSFAGAYEQYF

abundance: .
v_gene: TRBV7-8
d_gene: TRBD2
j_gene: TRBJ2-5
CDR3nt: TGTGCCAGCAGCTACGGGACTAGCGGGGGGGGAGTTTGGGAGACCCAGTACTTC
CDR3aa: CASSYGTSGGGVWETQYF

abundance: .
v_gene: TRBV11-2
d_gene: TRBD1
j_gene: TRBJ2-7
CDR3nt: TGTGCCAGCAGCTTCCACGGGACAGGCACCTACGAGCAGTACTTC
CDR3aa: CASSFHGTGTYEQYF

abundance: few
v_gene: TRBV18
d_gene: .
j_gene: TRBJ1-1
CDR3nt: TGTGCCAGCTCAGCATCTTGGGGCGTGGACACTGAAGCTTTCTTT
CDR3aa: CASSASWGVDTEAFF

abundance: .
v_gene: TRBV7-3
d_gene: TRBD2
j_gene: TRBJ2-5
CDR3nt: TGTGCCAGCAGCTTCTTAGCGGGAGGGGAAGAGACCCAGTACTTC
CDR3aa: CASSFLAGGEETQYF

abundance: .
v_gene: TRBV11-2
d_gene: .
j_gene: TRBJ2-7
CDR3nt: TGTGCCAGCAGCTTAGCGGGGGGCATCTACGAGCAGTACTTC
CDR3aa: CASSLAGGIYEQYF

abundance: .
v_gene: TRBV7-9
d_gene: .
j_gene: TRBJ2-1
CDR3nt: TGTGCCAGCAGCTTTGGAGCGAATGAGCAGTTCTTC
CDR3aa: CASSFGANEQFF

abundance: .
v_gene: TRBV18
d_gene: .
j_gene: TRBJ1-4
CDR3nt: TGTGCCAGCATACTCGATTCAACTAATGAAAAACTGTTTTTT
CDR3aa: CASILDSTNEKLFF

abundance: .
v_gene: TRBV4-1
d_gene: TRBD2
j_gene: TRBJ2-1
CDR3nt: TGCGCCAGCAGTCTAACTGTAGCGGGGGGGTCGAATGAGCAGTTCTTC
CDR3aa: CASSLTVAGGSNEQFF

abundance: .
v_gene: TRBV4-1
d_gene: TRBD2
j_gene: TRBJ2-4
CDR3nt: TGCGCCAGCAGCCCAGGACTAGCGGGAGGTTTAGCCAAAAACATTCAGTACTTC
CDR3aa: CASSPGLAGGLAKNIQYF

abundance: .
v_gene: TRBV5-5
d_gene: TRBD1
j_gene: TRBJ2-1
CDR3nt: TGTGCCAGCAGCTTCCCTATTCGGGGCCCAAAAGGGGGCTTGAATGAGCAGTTCTTC
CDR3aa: CASSFPIRGPKGGLNEQFF

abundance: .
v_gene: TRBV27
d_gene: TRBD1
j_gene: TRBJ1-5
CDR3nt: TGTGCCAGCAGTTTAACAGGGGGCACACAGCCCCAGCATTTT
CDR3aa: CASSLTGGTQPQHF

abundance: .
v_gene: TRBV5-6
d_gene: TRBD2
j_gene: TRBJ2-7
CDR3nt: TGTGCCAGCAGCCGTGGGACTAGCGGGACCTACGAGCAGTACTTC
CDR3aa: CASSRGTSGTYEQYF

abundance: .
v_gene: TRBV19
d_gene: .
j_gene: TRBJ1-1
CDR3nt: TGTGCCAGTAGTATGTCGATGGCGAAGACAACCGACATGAACACTGAAGCTTTCTTT
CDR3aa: CASSMSMAKTTDMNTEAFF

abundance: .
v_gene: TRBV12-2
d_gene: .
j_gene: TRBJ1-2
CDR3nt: TGTGCAAGTCGCATGACGTCAGGGGACCCCCATGGCTACACCTTC
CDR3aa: CASRMTSGDPHGYTF

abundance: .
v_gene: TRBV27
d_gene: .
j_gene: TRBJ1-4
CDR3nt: TGTGCCAGCAGTTCGTTTCGGGGGTCGAATGAAAAACTGTTTTTT
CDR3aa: CASSSFRGSNEKLFF

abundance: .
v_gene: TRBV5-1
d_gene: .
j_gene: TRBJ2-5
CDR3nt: TGCGCCAGCAGCTTAGACCCCCCCGGAAGCGGCCAAGAGACCCAGTACTTC
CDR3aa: CASSLDPPGSGQETQYF

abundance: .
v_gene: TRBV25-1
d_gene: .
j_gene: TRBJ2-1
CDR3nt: TGTGCCAGCGAGGGCCCGGCTAGCAATGAGCAGTTCTTC
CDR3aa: CASEGPASNEQFF

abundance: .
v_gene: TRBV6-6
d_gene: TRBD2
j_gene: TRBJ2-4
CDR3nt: TGTGCCAGCAGTAGCCCGGGACTAGCGGGGGGAAACATTCAGTACTTC
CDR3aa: CASSSPGLAGGNIQYF

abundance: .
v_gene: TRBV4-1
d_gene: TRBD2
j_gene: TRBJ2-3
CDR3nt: TGCGCCAGCAGCCAAGGGCTAGCGGGACGGGATACGCAGTATTTT
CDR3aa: CASSQGLAGRDTQYF

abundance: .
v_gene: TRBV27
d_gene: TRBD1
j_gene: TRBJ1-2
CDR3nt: TGTGCCAGCAGTCACGACAGGGGAAGAGACTACACCTTC
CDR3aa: CASSHDRGRDYTF

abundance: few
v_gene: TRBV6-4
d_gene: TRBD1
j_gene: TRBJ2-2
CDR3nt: TGTGCCAGCAGTGGGGACAGGGACACCGGGGAGCTGTTTTTT
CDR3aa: CASSGDRDTGELFF

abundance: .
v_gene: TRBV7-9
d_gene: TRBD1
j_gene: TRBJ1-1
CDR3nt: TGTGCCAGCAGCCCTTGGACAGGGATCCTCGTGAACACTGAAGCTTTCTTT
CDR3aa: CASSPWTGILVNTEAFF